This paragraph covers one T cell receptor beta chain sequence. One junction end does not reproduce the germline sequence, and a read error may be involved. The CDR3 runs to 16 residues. Germline CDR1 and CDR2: SSHAT and FNYEAQ (reference sequence). A template switching step contributed a universal primer site, while unique molecular identifiers were present in the cDNA. TCRdb fed the 5' RACE reads into MiXCR, producing one record per CDR3 protein. The data contain hundreds of thousands of distinct CDR3 sequences, 21% of them singletons. The data originate from a study of identical twins. These data were also reused for a study on T cells expressing NK-cell markers.

The sample comprised PBMCs. The rearrangement uses TRBV7-7 and TRBJ2-1; the match to TRBD2 covers 15 bases. The sequence was obtained from a woman aged 18-29 years in good health. CDR3 in amino acids: CASSAGTSGGTNEQFF. The DNA for the CDR3 is TGTGCTAGCAGCGCAGGGACTAGCGGGGGGACTAATGAGCAGTTCTTC.